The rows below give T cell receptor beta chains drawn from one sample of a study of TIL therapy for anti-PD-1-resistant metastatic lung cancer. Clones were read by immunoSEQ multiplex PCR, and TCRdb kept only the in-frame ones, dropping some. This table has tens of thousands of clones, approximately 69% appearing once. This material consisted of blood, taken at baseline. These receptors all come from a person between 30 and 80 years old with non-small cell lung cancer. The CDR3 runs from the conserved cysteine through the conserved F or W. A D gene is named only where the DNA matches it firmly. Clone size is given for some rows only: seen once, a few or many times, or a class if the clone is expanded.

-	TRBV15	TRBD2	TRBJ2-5	TGTGCCACCAGCAGAGAGATTGTGTCTAGCGGGCTGGAGACCCAGTACTTC	CATSREIVSSGLETQYF
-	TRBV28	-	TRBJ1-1	TGTGCCAGCAGTAGCGAGGGGGAGCTGAACACTGAAGCTTTCTTT	CASSSEGELNTEAFF
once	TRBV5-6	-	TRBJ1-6	TGTGCCAGCAGTCTTATACAGGCTCGAAATTCACCCCTCCACTTT	CASSLIQARNSPLHF
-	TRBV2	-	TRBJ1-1	TGTGCCAGCAGTACTTTTATGAACACTGAAGCTTTCTTT	CASSTFMNTEAFF
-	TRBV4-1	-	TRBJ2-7	TGCGCCACCTCTGTGGGGCCTTCTTACGAGCAGTACTTC	CATSVGPSYEQYF
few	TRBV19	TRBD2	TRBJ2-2	TGTGCCAGTAGTGGGAGGCGGGAGAGTGACACCGGGGAGCTGTTTTTT	CASSGRRESDTGELFF
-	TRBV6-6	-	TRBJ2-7	TGTGCCAGCAGTTACTCGTTGACACCGCAAGGCAACGAGCAGTACTTC	CASSYSLTPQGNEQYF
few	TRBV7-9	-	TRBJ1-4	TGTGCCAGCAGCTTAGTTGAAAAACTGTTTTTT	CASSLVEKLFF
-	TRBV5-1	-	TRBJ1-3	TGCGCCAGCAGCCTTCAACCCTCTGGAAACACCATATATTTT	CASSLQPSGNTIYF
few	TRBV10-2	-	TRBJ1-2	TGCGCCAGCAGTGACTTCCCAGGGCGCTATGGCTACACCTTC	CASSDFPGRYGYTF
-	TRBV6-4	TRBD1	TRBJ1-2	TGTGCCAGCAGTGCCTCCCCATCCGGGACAGCGGGGAATGGCTACACCTTC	CASSASPSGTAGNGYTF